A selection of T cell receptor beta chains follows, all from one sample in a study of CD8 T cells in ankylosing spondylitis. TCRdb re-derived calls from the 5' RACE reads in MiXCR, one entry per CDR3 protein. The sample consists of 200,000 to 250,000 distinct CDR3 sequences, approximately 20% of them appearing once. Sequences were obtained from blood, either unsorted or a sorted T cell fraction (not recorded which). These receptors came from a male donor with ankylosing spondylitis. CDR3s include the opening cysteine and the closing phenylalanine or tryptophan. The D gene is left open where the match is weak. Clone sizes are given selectively: once, few, many, or a class where the clone is expanded.

size: NA; V: TRBV20-1; D: TRBD2; J: TRBJ2-1; DNA: TGCAGTTCGGAGCTGGGGGAGGGCCGGGGCCCAGAGCAGTTCTTC; CDR3: CSSELGEGRGPEQFF
size: NA; V: TRBV5-5; D: NA; J: TRBJ1-1; DNA: TGTGCCAGCAGCTCGGGCCATTTAGAAACTGAAGCTTTCTTT; CDR3: CASSSGHLETEAFF
size: NA; V: TRBV12-3/TRBV12-4; D: NA; J: TRBJ2-1; DNA: TGTGCCAGCAGTCCCGACGTGGGGGCCGACGGGAATGAGCAGTTCTTC; CDR3: CASSPDVGADGNEQFF
size: NA; V: TRBV27; D: TRBD2; J: TRBJ2-5; DNA: TGTGCCAGCAGTGCAATACTAGCGGGAGGGGGTGAGACCCAGTACTTC; CDR3: CASSAILAGGGETQYF
size: NA; V: TRBV5-5; D: NA; J: TRBJ1-1; DNA: TGTGCCAGCAGCTTGGAACTGACAGTTTTTTCCACTGAAGCTTTCTTT; CDR3: CASSLELTVFSTEAFF
size: NA; V: TRBV28; D: TRBD2; J: TRBJ2-2; DNA: TGTGCCAGCAGTTTCCCTGCGGGAGGGCCCGTCACCGGGGAGCTGTTTTTT; CDR3: CASSFPAGGPVTGELFF
size: few; V: TRBV6-5; D: TRBD1; J: TRBJ1-1; DNA: TGTGCCAGCAGTTTGACAGGGCGCGGAGAGGGCACTGAAGCTTTCTTT; CDR3: CASSLTGRGEGTEAFF
size: few; V: TRBV28; D: NA; J: TRBJ1-1; DNA: TGTGCCAGCAGTCCCGGAGGGTTGAAGACACTCGAAGCTTTCTTT; CDR3: CASSPGGLKTLEAFF
size: NA; V: TRBV7-8; D: TRBD2; J: TRBJ2-3; DNA: TGTGCCAGCAGCCCCCTAGCGGGCGGGGGCACAGATACGCAGTATTTT; CDR3: CASSPLAGGGTDTQYF
size: NA; V: TRBV12-3/TRBV12-4; D: NA; J: TRBJ2-3; DNA: TGTGCCAGCAGTTTGGTCTCGGGGGCCACAGATACGCAGTATTTT; CDR3: CASSLVSGATDTQYF
size: NA; V: TRBV20-1; D: NA; J: TRBJ2-7; DNA: TGCAGTGCTAGATCCGCGGGGTCCTACGAGCAGTACTTC; CDR3: CSARSAGSYEQYF
size: few; V: TRBV30; D: NA; J: TRBJ2-3; DNA: TGTGCCACGAGCCTCGGGACCGCTGCTGCAGATACGCAGTATTTT; CDR3: CATSLGTAAADTQYF
size: NA; V: TRBV9; D: TRBD1; J: TRBJ2-3; DNA: TGTGCCAGCAGCGTAGCGATGACAGGGGGAAACACAGATACGCAGTATTTT; CDR3: CASSVAMTGGNTDTQYF
size: NA; V: TRBV5-1; D: NA; J: TRBJ1-2; DNA: TGCGCCAGCAGCTTGGCCGACAGACCCTATGGCTACACCTTC; CDR3: CASSLADRPYGYTF
size: few; V: TRBV19; D: TRBD2; J: TRBJ2-1; DNA: TGTGCCAGTAGTCCCGGGACTAGCGTTGTTGAGCAGTTCTTC; CDR3: CASSPGTSVVEQFF
size: NA; V: TRBV5-1; D: NA; J: TRBJ2-7; DNA: TGCGCCAGCCGGTGGGGACCCCAGTACTTC; CDR3: CASRWGPQYF
size: few; V: TRBV20-1; D: TRBD1; J: TRBJ2-2; DNA: TGCAGTGCCTCGAGACCGGGACAGGGGTCCGGGGAGCTGTTTTTT; CDR3: CSASRPGQGSGELFF
size: NA; V: TRBV4-1; D: NA; J: TRBJ2-1; DNA: TGCGCCAGCAGCCCAATATCTGGACACTACAATGAGCAGTTCTTC; CDR3: CASSPISGHYNEQFF
size: NA; V: TRBV12-3/TRBV12-4; D: TRBD2; J: TRBJ2-7; DNA: TGTGCCAGCAGTTTTGGGACTAGCGGGATCCAAGGATACGAGCAGTACTTC; CDR3: CASSFGTSGIQGYEQYF
size: NA; V: TRBV7-9; D: TRBD2; J: TRBJ2-1; DNA: TGTGCCAGCAGCTTAGCCGGGGGACTAGGCTTCTACAATGAGCAGTTCTTC; CDR3: CASSLAGGLGFYNEQFF
size: NA; V: TRBV5-1; D: NA; J: TRBJ1-1; DNA: TGCGCCAGCGAAGAAGCGCCCAGGGGTAGCACTGAAGCTTTCTTT; CDR3: CASEEAPRGSTEAFF
size: many; V: TRBV4-1; D: TRBD2; J: TRBJ2-2; DNA: TGCGCCAGCAGCCAAGCCGCGGGGGGACAAACCGGGGAGCTGTTTTTT; CDR3: CASSQAAGGQTGELFF
size: NA; V: TRBV12-3/TRBV12-4; D: TRBD2; J: TRBJ2-3; DNA: TGTGCCAGCAGTTTGGGCGGGGGGGTCACAGATACGCAGTATTTT; CDR3: CASSLGGGVTDTQYF
size: few; V: TRBV7-2; D: NA; J: TRBJ2-5; DNA: TGTGCCAGCAGCTTAGCGAGGTCTAGGGGGGGAGAAGAGACCCAGTACTTC; CDR3: CASSLARSRGGEETQYF
size: NA; V: TRBV3-1; D: NA; J: TRBJ1-3; DNA: TGTGCCAGCAGCCACCACTCCCGGCGGGACCTAACAAACTCTGGAAACACCATATATTTT; CDR3: CASSHHSRRDLTNSGNTIYF
size: NA; V: TRBV6-2/TRBV6-3; D: TRBD2; J: TRBJ2-7; DNA: TGTGCCAGCAGTCTCGCCCCGGGCGCGGGAGCTACCTACGAGCAGTACTTC; CDR3: CASSLAPGAGATYEQYF
size: many; V: TRBV20-1; D: TRBD1; J: TRBJ2-7; DNA: TGCAGTGCTAGAGAGTGGGCAGGGGGCGCAAGGAACTCCTACGAGCAGTACTTC; CDR3: CSAREWAGGARNSYEQYF
size: few; V: TRBV6-1; D: NA; J: TRBJ1-5; DNA: TGTGCCAGCAGCCTGGGAGGGTCGGGGCAGCCCCAGCATTTT; CDR3: CASSLGGSGQPQHF
size: few; V: TRBV27; D: NA; J: TRBJ2-1; DNA: TGTGCCAGCAGTTTAGCCCTCTACAATGAGCAGTTCTTC; CDR3: CASSLALYNEQFF
size: NA; V: TRBV28; D: TRBD1; J: TRBJ1-1; DNA: TGTGCCAGCAGTATCGGACAGGGGGCCATGAACACTGAAGCTTTCTTT; CDR3: CASSIGQGAMNTEAFF
size: many; V: TRBV11-2; D: NA; J: TRBJ1-1; DNA: TGTGCCAGCAGCTTAGGGTCCGGCCCGAACACTGAAGTTTTCTTT; CDR3: CASSLGSGPNTEVFF
size: NA; V: TRBV12-3/TRBV12-4; D: TRBD2; J: TRBJ2-6; DNA: TGTGCCAGCAGTCCGGGACTAGCGAAGGCTGGGGCCAACGTCCTGACTTTC; CDR3: CASSPGLAKAGANVLTF
size: few; V: TRBV5-6; D: NA; J: TRBJ2-4; DNA: TGTGCCAGCAGATCGTCGGGACAAAACATTCAGTACTTC; CDR3: CASRSSGQNIQYF
size: NA; V: TRBV7-9; D: NA; J: TRBJ2-5; DNA: TGTGCCAGCAGCTTAGTGGCAGGGGGGCTGGGAGAGACCCAGTACTTC; CDR3: CASSLVAGGLGETQYF
size: few; V: TRBV20-1; D: TRBD2; J: TRBJ2-3; DNA: TGCAGCCAGACCATGGGGCTAGCGGGGGGCCACCACACAGATACGCAGTATTTT; CDR3: CSQTMGLAGGHHTDTQYF
size: NA; V: TRBV9; D: TRBD2; J: TRBJ2-5; DNA: TGTGCCAGCAGCGTAGTGGGACTAGCGGGACAAGAGACCCAGTACTTC; CDR3: CASSVVGLAGQETQYF
size: NA; V: TRBV29-1; D: TRBD2; J: TRBJ2-7; DNA: TGCAGCGTTGAGGATCGTAGCGGGAGTGGCGAGCAGTACTTC; CDR3: CSVEDRSGSGEQYF
size: NA; V: TRBV6-4; D: TRBD1; J: TRBJ1-4; DNA: TGTGCCAGCACACAGGGGGCTTTCGGTGAAAAACTGTTTTTT; CDR3: CASTQGAFGEKLFF
size: many; V: TRBV11-1; D: TRBD2; J: TRBJ2-1; DNA: TGTGCCAGCAGCTTGAGCACCGGGACTAGGTCTTACAATGAGCAGTTCTTC; CDR3: CASSLSTGTRSYNEQFF
size: NA; V: TRBV12-5; D: NA; J: TRBJ2-2; DNA: TGTGCTAGTGGTTTGGAGGGGGAGACCGGGGAGCTGTTTTTT; CDR3: CASGLEGETGELFF
size: NA; V: TRBV6-5; D: NA; J: TRBJ1-2; DNA: TGTGCCAGCAGTTACTCTGGGGTTTATGGCTACACCTTC; CDR3: CASSYSGVYGYTF
size: NA; V: TRBV29-1; D: TRBD2; J: TRBJ2-3; DNA: TGCAGCCACAAGACGCCGGGACTAGCGGGATACACAGATACGCAGTATTTT; CDR3: CSHKTPGLAGYTDTQYF
size: NA; V: TRBV30; D: NA; J: TRBJ2-5; DNA: TGTGCCTGGAGTGCCGGGTTTGATGAGACCCAGTACTTC; CDR3: CAWSAGFDETQYF